This is a list of T cell receptor beta chains from one sample in a study of tumor-infiltrating lymphocytes in localized non-small cell lung cancer. Sequencing used immunoSEQ multiplex PCR; TCRdb keeps in-frame clones, though not all of them. Seen here are 15,000 to 20,000 clones, 70% to 85% observed once, and the top ten hold roughly 6.7%. Sequencing was done on a sample of lung tumor tissue. Every receptor here comes from a human donor with non-small cell lung cancer. Both conserved end residues are part of each CDR3. A D gene is named only where the DNA matches it firmly. For some rows the clone size is stated as once, few or many, or as a class when expanded; others skip it.

.	TRBD1	TRBV30	TRBJ1-1	CAWSLQAGGNTEAFF	TGTGCCTGGAGTTTACAAGCAGGGGGGAACACTGAAGCTTTCTTT
.	TRBD1	TRBV28	TRBJ1-5	CASRSDREKRKPQHF	TGTGCCAGCAGGTCCGACAGGGAAAAAAGGAAGCCCCAGCATTTT
.	.	TRBV7-8	TRBJ2-1	CASSLVSESGRFF	TGTGCCAGCAGCTTAGTTTCTGAGTCCGGGCGGTTCTTC
.	TRBD1	TRBV30	TRBJ1-4	CAEGARQGANEKLFF	TGTGCTGAGGGGGCACGTCAAGGGGCTAATGAAAAACTGTTTTTT
.	.	TRBV27	TRBJ2-2	CASSSLGGLDGELFF	TGTGCCAGCAGTTCCCTAGGGGGACTGGACGGGGAGCTGTTTTTT
.	.	TRBV7-2	TRBJ1-1	CASSLRGNTEAFF	TGTGCCAGCAGCTTACGCGGGAACACTGAAGCTTTCTTT
.	.	TRBV5-1	TRBJ2-5	CASSFVPIDNLETQYF	TGCGCCAGCAGCTTCGTGCCTATCGACAATCTGGAGACCCAGTACTTC
.	TRBD1	TRBV19	TRBJ2-7	CASSIDLVQGREQYF	TGTGCCAGTAGTATAGATCTTGTACAGGGGCGCGAGCAGTACTTC
few	.	TRBV27	TRBJ2-3	CASSLSGTDTQYF	TGTGCCAGCAGTTTAAGTGGCACAGATACGCAGTATTTT
.	TRBD1	TRBV4-1	TRBJ2-7	CASSQGPDRATYEQYF	TGCGCCAGCAGCCAAGGACCGGACAGGGCAACCTACGAGCAGTACTTC
.	TRBD2	TRBV9	TRBJ2-1	CASSVYGEGEQFF	TGTGCCAGCAGCGTTTATGGGGAGGGAGAGCAGTTCTTC
.	.	TRBV7-2	TRBJ2-1	CASSLVATYNEQFF	TGTGCCAGCAGCTTAGTGGCAACCTACAATGAGCAGTTCTTC
.	.	TRBV5-5	TRBJ1-1	CASSLVQKNTEAFF	TGTGCCAGCAGCTTGGTACAGAAGAACACTGAAGCTTTCTTT
.	.	TRBV28	TRBJ2-7	CASRTYGNAYEQYF	TGTGCCAGCCGAACCTATGGGAACGCTTACGAGCAGTACTTC
.	.	TRBV6-4	TRBJ2-2	CASSAAGDTGELFF	TGTGCCAGCAGTGCGGCAGGAGATACCGGGGAGCTGTTTTTT
.	TRBD1	TRBV6-5	TRBJ1-1	CATQPNEGARIEAFF	TGTGCCACTCAGCCAAATGAGGGGGCGCGGATTGAAGCTTTCTTT
.	TRBD2	TRBV7-2	TRBJ2-3	CASSSRVAGVPTDTQYF	TGTGCCAGCAGCTCGAGGGTAGCGGGAGTCCCCACAGATACGCAGTATTTT
.	.	TRBV27	TRBJ1-5	CASSLYRIDQPQHF	TGTGCCAGCAGTTTATACAGGATCGATCAGCCCCAGCATTTT
.	.	TRBV9	TRBJ2-7	CASSVDEGMGYEQYF	TGTGCCAGCAGCGTAGATGAAGGGATGGGATACGAGCAGTACTTC
.	.	TRBV19	TRBJ2-1	CASSMVRSSWANEQFF	TGTGCCAGTAGTATGGTTCGTAGTAGCTGGGCCAATGAGCAGTTCTTC
.	.	TRBV7-7	TRBJ2-1	CASSLSAGSYNEQFF	TGTGCTAGCAGCTTATCGGCGGGGAGTTACAATGAGCAGTTCTTC
.	TRBD2	TRBV7-9	TRBJ2-2	CASSAHPSGRGNTGELFF	TGTGCCAGCAGCGCCCACCCAAGCGGGAGAGGAAACACCGGGGAGCTGTTTTTT
once	.	TRBV27	TRBJ1-1	CASRDTADTEAFF	TGTGCCAGCAGGGACACAGCTGACACTGAAGCTTTCTTT
.	.	TRBV11-3	TRBJ2-1	CASSPTGSEQFF	TGTGCCAGCAGCCCGACGGGTAGTGAGCAGTTCTTC
few	.	TRBV10-2	TRBJ1-5	CASSPDGGYQPQHF	TGCGCCAGCTCCCCGGACGGGGGTTATCAGCCCCAGCATTTT
.	.	TRBV5-6	TRBJ1-4	CASSLYATNEKLFF	TGTGCCAGCAGCCTTTACGCAACTAATGAAAAACTGTTTTTT
few	.	TRBV7-6	TRBJ1-3	CASSLSPGLSGNTIYF	TGTGCCAGCAGCTTATCCCCAGGGCTCTCTGGAAACACCATATATTTT
.	.	TRBV27	TRBJ2-7	CASSSFLGGADEQYF	TGTGCCAGCAGTTCTTTCCTTGGGGGAGCGGACGAGCAGTACTTC
.	TRBD1	TRBV27	TRBJ1-2	CASSLRVGQGGYGYTF	TGTGCCAGCAGTTTAAGGGTTGGACAGGGGGGCTATGGCTACACCTTC
.	.	TRBV4-1	TRBJ2-1	CASGKLWQGSLNEQFF	TGCGCCAGCGGAAAGCTTTGGCAGGGAAGTTTGAATGAGCAGTTCTTC
.	.	TRBV7-8	TRBJ2-7	CASSLSGRVLYEQYF	TGTGCCAGCAGCTTATCGGGACGGGTACTCTACGAGCAGTACTTC
.	TRBD2	TRBV7-2	TRBJ2-2	CASSLKLAGARGELFF	TGTGCCAGCAGCTTAAAACTAGCGGGAGCAAGGGGGGAGCTGTTTTTT
.	TRBD1	TRBV28	TRBJ2-1	CASTLKQGLPSYNEQFF	TGTGCCAGCACCCTTAAACAGGGGCTGCCCTCCTACAATGAGCAGTTCTTC
.	.	TRBV7-2	TRBJ2-5	CASSLGFGKETQYF	TGTGCCAGCAGCTTAGGGTTCGGGAAAGAGACCCAGTACTTC
.	.	TRBV11-2	TRBJ1-1	CASSLEAQTEAFF	TGTGCCAGCAGCTTAGAAGCGCAGACTGAAGCTTTCTTT
.	TRBD1	TRBV2	TRBJ2-7	CATNRGLAYEQYF	TGTGCCACAAACAGGGGGTTGGCCTACGAGCAGTACTTC
few	TRBD2	TRBV5-1	TRBJ2-5	CASSLAPSGSQETQYF	TGCGCCAGCAGCTTGGCCCCTAGCGGGAGTCAAGAGACCCAGTACTTC
.	.	TRBV9	TRBJ2-7	CASSVDTSYEQYF	TGTGCCAGCAGCGTAGACACCTCCTACGAGCAGTACTTC
.	TRBD2	TRBV28	TRBJ2-7	CASSTSGRRYEQYF	TGTGCCAGCAGTACAAGCGGGAGGAGGTACGAGCAGTACTTC
.	TRBD2	TRBV7-8	TRBJ2-1	CASSSRLLAGVSGFQFF	TGTGCCAGCAGCTCTCGTCTTCTAGCGGGAGTTTCGGGGTTTCAGTTCTTC
few	.	TRBV11-2	TRBJ2-2	CASSLSRAGELFF	TGTGCCAGCAGCTTAAGTCGAGCCGGGGAGCTGTTTTTT
few	.	TRBV25-1	TRBJ1-1	CASGRDGPMNTEAFF	TGTGCCAGCGGCCGGGACGGCCCGATGAACACTGAAGCTTTCTTT
.	.	TRBV5-1	TRBJ1-2	CASSLDMPYGYTF	TGCGCCAGCAGCCTGGACATGCCCTATGGCTACACCTTC
.	TRBD2	TRBV11-1	TRBJ2-1	CASSLAWGLAGVGEQFF	TGTGCCAGCAGCTTAGCGTGGGGACTAGCGGGAGTAGGGGAGCAGTTCTTC
.	TRBD2	TRBV5-8	TRBJ2-1	CASRSLAGGPSYNEQFF	TGTGCCAGCAGATCACTAGCGGGAGGGCCCTCCTACAATGAGCAGTTCTTC
.	TRBD1	TRBV19	TRBJ1-1	CASSMGTGWGTEAFF	TGTGCCAGTAGTATGGGGACAGGTTGGGGCACTGAAGCTTTCTTT
.	TRBD1	TRBV5-4	TRBJ2-7	CASSADRGGYEQYF	TGTGCCAGCAGCGCGGACAGGGGTGGGTACGAGCAGTACTTC
.	TRBD2	TRBV18	TRBJ2-7	CASSPSSGGVRSYEQYF	TGTGCCAGCTCACCGTCTTCGGGGGGGGTAAGATCCTACGAGCAGTACTTC
.	.	TRBV6-5	TRBJ1-2	CASSLQGGSPYGYTF	TGTGCCAGCAGTCTACAGGGAGGGAGTCCCTATGGCTACACCTTC
once	TRBD2	TRBV4-2	TRBJ2-1	CASSRPPGGNEQFF	TGTGCCAGCAGCCGTCCCCCCGGGGGGAATGAGCAGTTCTTC
.	.	TRBV18	TRBJ2-3	CASSPSLGNTDTQYF	TGTGCCAGCTCACCGTCCCTCGGGAACACAGATACGCAGTATTTT